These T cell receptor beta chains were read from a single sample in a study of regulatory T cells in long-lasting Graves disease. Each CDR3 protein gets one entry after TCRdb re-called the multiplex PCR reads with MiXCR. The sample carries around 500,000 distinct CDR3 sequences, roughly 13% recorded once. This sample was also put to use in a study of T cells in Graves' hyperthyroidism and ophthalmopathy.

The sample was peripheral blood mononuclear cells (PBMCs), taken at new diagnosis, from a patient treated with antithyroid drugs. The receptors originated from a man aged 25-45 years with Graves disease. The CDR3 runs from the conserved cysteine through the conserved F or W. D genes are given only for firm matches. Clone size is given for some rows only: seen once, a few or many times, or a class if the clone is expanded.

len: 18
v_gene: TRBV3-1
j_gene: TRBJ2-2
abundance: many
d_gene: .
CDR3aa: CASSYPRQGRAATGELFF
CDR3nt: TGTGCCAGCAGCTACCCCCGCCAGGGGCGTGCCGCCACCGGGGAGCTGTTTTTT

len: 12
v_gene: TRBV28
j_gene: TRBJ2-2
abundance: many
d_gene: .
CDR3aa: CASSLEPGELFF
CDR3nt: TGTGCCAGCAGTTTAGAACCCGGGGAGCTGTTTTTT

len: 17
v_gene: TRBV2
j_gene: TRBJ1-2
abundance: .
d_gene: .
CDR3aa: CASSEGQASGGRYGYTF
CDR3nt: TGTGCCAGCAGTGAAGGGCAGGCCTCAGGCGGGCGGTATGGCTACACCTTC

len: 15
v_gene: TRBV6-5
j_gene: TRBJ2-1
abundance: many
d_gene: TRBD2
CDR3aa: CASSYSGTRRDEQFF
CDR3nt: TGTGCCAGCAGTTACTCCGGGACTAGACGGGATGAGCAGTTCTTC

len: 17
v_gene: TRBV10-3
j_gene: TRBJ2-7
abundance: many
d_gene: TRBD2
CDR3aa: CAISESPLAGGLYEQYF
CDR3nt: TGTGCCATCAGTGAGTCCCCCCTAGCGGGAGGGCTCTACGAGCAGTACTTC

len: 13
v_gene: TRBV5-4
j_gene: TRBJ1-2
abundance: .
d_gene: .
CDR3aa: CASSLVQNYGYTF
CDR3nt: TGTGCCAGCAGCTTAGTGCAGAACTATGGCTACACCTTC

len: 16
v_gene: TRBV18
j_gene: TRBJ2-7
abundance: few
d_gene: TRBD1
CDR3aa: CASSPPSAGGLYEQYF
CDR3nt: TGTGCCAGCTCACCACCGTCGGCAGGGGGCTTGTACGAGCAGTACTTC

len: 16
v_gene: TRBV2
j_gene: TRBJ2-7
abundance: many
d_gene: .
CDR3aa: CASSGQFPGPSYEQYF
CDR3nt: TGTGCCAGCAGCGGCCAATTTCCGGGTCCCTCCTACGAGCAGTACTTC

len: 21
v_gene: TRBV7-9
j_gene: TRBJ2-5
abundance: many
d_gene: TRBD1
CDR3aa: CASSLDRALGWRLGYQETQYF
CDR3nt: TGTGCCAGCAGCCTGGACAGGGCATTGGGTTGGCGGCTTGGGTACCAAGAGACCCAGTACTTC

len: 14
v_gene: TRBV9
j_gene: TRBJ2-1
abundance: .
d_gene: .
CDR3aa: CASSAPPGGAEQFF
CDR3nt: TGTGCCAGCAGCGCCCCCCCGGGCGGGGCTGAGCAGTTCTTC

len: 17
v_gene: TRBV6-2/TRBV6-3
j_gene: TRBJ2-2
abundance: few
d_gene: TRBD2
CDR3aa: CASELLAGGPNTGELFF
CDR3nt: TGTGCCAGCGAACTACTAGCGGGAGGGCCTAACACCGGGGAGCTGTTTTTT